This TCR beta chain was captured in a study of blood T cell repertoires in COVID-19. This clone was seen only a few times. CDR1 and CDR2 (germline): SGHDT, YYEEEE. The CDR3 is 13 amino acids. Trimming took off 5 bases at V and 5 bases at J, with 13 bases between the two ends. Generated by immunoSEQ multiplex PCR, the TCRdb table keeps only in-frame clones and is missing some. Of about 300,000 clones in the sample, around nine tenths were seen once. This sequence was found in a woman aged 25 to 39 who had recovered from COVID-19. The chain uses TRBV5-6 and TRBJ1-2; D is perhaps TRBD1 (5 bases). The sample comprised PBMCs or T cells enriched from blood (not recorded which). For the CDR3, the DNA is TGTGCCAGCAGACCGAACAGGTTGTATGGCTACACCTTC. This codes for CASRPNRLYGYTF.